The T cell receptor beta chain under discussion was sequenced for a study of cytomegalovirus exposure and HLA in healthy donors. Points on this clone: Its antigen is as yet unknown.

General study results and limits: The study flagged about 150 TCR beta chains as cytomegalovirus-associated. In vitro data verified three CMV-associated chains as specific for CMV antigens.

There are 18 residues in the CDR3. V lost 1 base to trimming and J lost 1 base; unmatched junction nucleotides: 7. The V gene's germline CDR1 is MNHNS and CDR2 SASEGT. Donors came from a validation cohort of approximately 110 subjects, distinct from the first 666-subject cohort. Assay used: immunoSEQ multiplex PCR; TCRdb lists only in-frame clones, some missing. The data contain approximately 150,000 clones, 87% of them singletons. The specimen sequenced was PBMCs. This clonotype originated in a young man in good health and CMV-seropositive. The V and J genes are TRBV6-1 and TRBJ1-5; 10 nucleotides agree with TRBD1. CDR3 in amino acids: CASSEGGTGDPSNQPQHF. In DNA, the CDR3 is TGTGCCAGCAGTGAAGGAGGGACAGGGGATCCGAGCAATCAGCCCCAGCATTTT.